This TCR beta chain was retrieved from a study of blood T cells in healthy people across ages (dated by TCRdb to between 2015 and 2017). Regarding the study in general: Template switching captured roughly one uniquely barcoded TCR beta cDNA molecule per two T cells in model experiments. Using the same blood draw, the study looked at two additional independent replicas of 1 million unique cDNA reads for two donors, one aged 18 to 30 and the other aged 80 or older. To avoid experimental bias, donors of different ages were distributed randomly across sequencing lanes. Four age groups were formed from the donors: young (average about 16 years), middle-aged (approximately 40), aged (around 62) and long-lived (more than 75). To track age-related changes in TCR beta repertoire diversity, the study relied on deep sequencing normalized with unique cDNA molecular identifiers.

The CDR3 starts with the cysteine, ends with the phenylalanine, and has 15 residues. Of all the DNA, just the CDR3 is kept, 45 bases in frame from base 1. V is clipped by 0 bases and J by 3 bases, and the sequence between their germline boundaries is 9 bases long. CDR1 MNHEY and CDR2 SVGEGT were looked up in the germline V gene. Beyond this particular receptor, the publication reports: Observed TCR beta diversity correlated strongly with the percentage of naive T cells measured by flow cytometry. Estimates of total diversity based on one million sequenced T cells were considered lower bounds and underestimates. As age increased, observed TCR beta diversity per million T cells dropped in a roughly linear way, and a significant reduction was already evident by age around 41. Donor CMV infection status was unknown, potentially confounding age-related changes in expanded clonotypes. Compared with the aged group, more naive CD4+ T cells, fewer expanded clones and increased TCR diversity were shown by the long-lived group, suggesting age selection. Since profiling was done on bulk unsorted PBMCs, naive and antigen-experienced compartments could not be conclusively compared.

The 39 donors, aged about 6 to 100 years, were systemically healthy Caucasian individuals from Russia. Each donor gave around 9.9 milliliters of peripheral blood, collected into EDTA-treated Vacutainer tubes. PBMCs were isolated by Ficoll-Paque density-gradient centrifugation, with at least 6 million obtained per sample. Total RNA was extracted from PBMCs with Trizol reagent, with at least 5 micrograms obtained per sample. For every donor, flow cytometry on a PBMC aliquot measured the percentage of naive CD45RAhigh/CD27high T cells. The library came from 5' RACE. Reads for this sample came from an Illumina HiSeq 2500. A second PCR of roughly 7 to 11 cycles was performed with a sample-barcoded 5' primer and a J-beta primer mix. A unique molecular identifier was introduced onto each TCR beta cDNA molecule by a template-switch 5' adaptor carrying 12 random nucleotides. Each sample yielded at least 3 million CDR3-containing paired-end reads. The Mint cDNA synthesis kit, primed by a TRBC-specific oligonucleotide, was used to synthesize first-strand cDNA from all RNA. Following uracil-DNA glycosylase treatment, all cDNA underwent a first 18-cycle PCR with the universal primers M1SS and BC2_uni_R. The authors processed their data as follows. For normalization, 1 million high-quality reads, each with a distinct molecular identifier, were randomly selected from each sample. Reads with shared molecular identifiers were discarded instead of being binned into consensus sequences. MiTCR, run with a Q25 quality threshold and the strictest error-elimination algorithm, handled CDR3 identification, clonotype clustering and error correction. A nonparametric unseen species model with Euler transformation was used to estimate a lower bound on total TCR beta diversity. TCRdb reprocessing: public reads trimmed at Q25 with fastp, clones called with MiXCR, in-frame beta chains kept. A single entry per CDR3 protein holds the most common genes and DNA from its merged rows. The V and J calls shown here were made by TCRdb, not taken from the authors' results. Recorded for this sample are fewer than 900,000 distinct CDR3 sequences; 43% of them occurred a single time. Around a fifth of the sample is in the top ten clones.

Note on this clonotype: The antigen it recognizes is unknown. There are no base qualities to consult, and no much larger clone falls within one base.

This sequence uses TRBV6-2 or TRBV6-3 and TRBJ1-5; no confident D gene assignment can be made. The sample comprised blood. The source of this sequence is a woman aged 60-75 years in good health. The CDR3 has the sequence CASSYSTENNQPQHF. Here is the DNA: TGTGCCAGCAGTTACTCTACAGAGAACAATCAGCCCCAGCATTTT.